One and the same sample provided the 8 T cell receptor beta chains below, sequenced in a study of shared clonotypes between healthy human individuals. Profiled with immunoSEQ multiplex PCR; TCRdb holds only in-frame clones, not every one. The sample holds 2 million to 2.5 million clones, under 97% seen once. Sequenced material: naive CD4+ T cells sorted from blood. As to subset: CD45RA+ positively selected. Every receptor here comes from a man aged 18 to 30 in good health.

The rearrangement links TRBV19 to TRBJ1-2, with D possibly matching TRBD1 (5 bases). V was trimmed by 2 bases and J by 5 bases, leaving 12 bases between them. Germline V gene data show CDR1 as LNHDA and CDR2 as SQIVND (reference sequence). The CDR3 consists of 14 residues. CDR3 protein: CASSIIGTTYGYTF. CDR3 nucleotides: TGTGCCAGTAGTATAATTGGGACTACTTATGGCTACACCTTC. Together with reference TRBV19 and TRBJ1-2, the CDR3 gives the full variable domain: DGGITQSPKYLFRKEGQNVTLSCEQNLNHDAMYWYRQDPGQGLRLIYYSQIVNDFQKGDIAEGYSVSREKKESFPLTVTSAQKNPTAFYLCASSIIGTTYGYTFGSGTRLTVV.

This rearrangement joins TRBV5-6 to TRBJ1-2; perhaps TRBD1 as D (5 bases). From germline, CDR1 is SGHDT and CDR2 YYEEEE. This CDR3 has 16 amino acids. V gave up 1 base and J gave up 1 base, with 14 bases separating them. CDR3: CASSLRTVGLNYGYTF. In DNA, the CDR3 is TGTGCCAGCAGCTTGAGGACGGTGGGGCTTAACTATGGCTACACCTTC. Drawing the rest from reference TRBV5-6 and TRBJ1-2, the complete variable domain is DAGVTQSPTHLIKTRGQQVTLRCSPKSGHDTVSWYQQALGQGPQFIFQYYEEEERQRGNFPDRFSGHQFPNYSSELNVNALLLGDSALYLCASSLRTVGLNYGYTFGSGTRLTVV.

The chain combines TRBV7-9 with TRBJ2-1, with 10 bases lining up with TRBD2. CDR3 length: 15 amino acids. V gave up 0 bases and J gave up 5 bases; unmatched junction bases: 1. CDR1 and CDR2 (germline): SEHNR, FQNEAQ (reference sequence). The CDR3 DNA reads TGTGCCAGCAGCTTAGCCCTAGCGGGGGACAATGAGCAGTTCTTC. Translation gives CASSLALAGDNEQFF.

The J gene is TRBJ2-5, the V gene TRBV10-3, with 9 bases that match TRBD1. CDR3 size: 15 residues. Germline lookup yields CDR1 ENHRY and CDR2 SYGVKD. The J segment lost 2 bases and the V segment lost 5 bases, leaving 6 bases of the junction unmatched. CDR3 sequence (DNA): TGTGCCATCAGTAACGGACAGGGGCATCAAGAGACCCAGTACTTC. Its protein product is CAISNGQGHQETQYF.

This chain's CDR3 is CASSLYPGQNTGELFF. The DNA of the CDR3 is TGTGCCAGCAGTTTATATCCGGGACAGAACACCGGGGAGCTGTTTTTT. The chain has TRBV28 and TRBJ2-2; D may be TRBD1 (6 bases). The ends were cut back, 1 base at V and 1 base at J, with 10 bases in the middle. The CDR3 extends over 16 amino acids. Germline lookup yields CDR1 MDHEN and CDR2 SYDVKM.

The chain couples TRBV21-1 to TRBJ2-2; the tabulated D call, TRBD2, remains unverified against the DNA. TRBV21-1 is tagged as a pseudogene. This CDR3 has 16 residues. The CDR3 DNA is TGTGCCAGCAGCAAAAGTTCACTAGCGGGTAGCGGGGAGCTGTTTTTT. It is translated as CASSKSSLAGSGELFF.

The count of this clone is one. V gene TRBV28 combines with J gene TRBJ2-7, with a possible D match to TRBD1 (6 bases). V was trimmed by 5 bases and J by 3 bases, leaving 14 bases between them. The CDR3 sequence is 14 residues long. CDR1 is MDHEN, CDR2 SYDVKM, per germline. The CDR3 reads CASSQGDTYYEQYF. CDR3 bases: TGTGCCAGCAGTCAAGGGGACACCTACTACGAGCAGTACTTC.

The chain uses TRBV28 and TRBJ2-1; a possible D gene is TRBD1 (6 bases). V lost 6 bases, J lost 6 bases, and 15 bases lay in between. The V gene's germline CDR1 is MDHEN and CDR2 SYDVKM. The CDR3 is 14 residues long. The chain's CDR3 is CASSRTGIPNEQFF. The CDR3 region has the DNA TGTGCCAGCAGCCGAACAGGGATTCCCAATGAGCAGTTCTTC.